The next 20 T cell receptor beta chains were all read from a single sample in a study of blood T cells in healthy people across ages. For the second PCR, which ran for 7 to 11 cycles, a sample-barcoded 5' primer and a J-beta primer mix were used. TCRdb used MiXCR to reprocess the 5' RACE reads, holding one entry per CDR3 protein. This table has some 880,000 distinct CDR3 sequences, 35% to 40% appearing once. Source material: blood. Every receptor here comes from a man aged 18-30 years in good health.

Only one count was recorded for this clonotype. This sequence joins TRBV20-1 and TRBJ2-4; 7 nucleotides agree with TRBD1. CDR3 length: 13 residues. Germline loops: CDR1 DFQATT, CDR2 SNEGSKA (reference sequence). The V segment lost 5 bases and the J segment 5 bases; nucleotides outside the gene matches: 6. CDR3 nucleotides: TGCAGTGCTTACGAGGGGGCCCAAAACATTCAGTACTTC. This codes for CSAYEGAQNIQYF.

J is TRBJ2-4 and V is TRBV6-5, with 7 nucleotides matching TRBD1. The end of the DNA fits TRBJ2-7 better, so the J call may be wrong. The CDR3 runs 11 residues. CDR1 is MNHEY, CDR2 SVGAGI, per germline. CDR3 coding DNA: TGTGCCAGCAGTGACAGGGTCGAGCAGTACTTC. It codes for CASSDRVEQYF.

This clonotype was counted only a few times. The chain combines TRBV7-2 with TRBJ2-5, with 8 bases lining up with TRBD2. The DNA matches TRBJ2-7 better at its end, which makes the J call doubtful. This CDR3 region has 14 residues. Germline CDR1 SGHTA, CDR2 FQGNSA. The CDR3, as DNA: TGTGCCAGCACCCTAGGACTAGCCCGAAACGAGCAGTACTTC. It specifies CASTLGLARNEQYF.

This clonotype came up a few times. This rearrangement joins TRBV10-3 to TRBJ1-5; TRBD1 matches 10 bases. Losses at the gene ends were 5 bases for V and 5 bases for J; bases not matched to a gene: 9. Germline CDR1 is ENHRY and CDR2 is SYGVKD. The CDR3 has 16 amino acids. The CDR3 nucleotides read TGTGCCATCAGTCCCTCCCGGGACAGGGGAGATCAGCCCCAGCATTTT. Translated: CAISPSRDRGDQPQHF.

On this clonotype: This may come from a read error, since a much larger clone is one base off. The V call is TRBV13, the J call TRBJ2-5; tentatively, D is TRBD1 or TRBD2 (5 bases each). The DNA end is a closer match to TRBJ2-7, so the J assignment may be wrong. This CDR3 has 13 residues. Germline CDR1 and CDR2: PRHDT and FYEKMQ (reference sequence). DNA for the CDR3: TGTGTCAGCAGCCAGGGACCCTCCTACGAGCAGTACTTC. Translating it yields CVSSQGPSYEQYF.

In its sample, this clonotype was seen a few times. The V and J genes are TRBV2 and TRBJ2-1; D is possibly TRBD1 (6 bases). Trimming removed 6 bases from V and 4 bases from J, with 13 bases in between. Germline V gene sequence: CDR1 SNHLY, CDR2 FYNNEI. There are 14 residues in the CDR3. The CDR3 coding sequence is TGTGCCAGCAGGACGACCGGACAGTACAATGAGCAGTTCTTC. Protein product: CASRTTGQYNEQFF.

This clonotype was detected a few times. The V and J genes are TRBV7-8 and TRBJ2-3; D remains ambiguous. The CDR3 runs to 12 residues. Germline CDR1 and CDR2: SGHVS and FQNEAQ. The V and J ends lost 5 bases and 8 bases respectively, with 11 bases between them. CDR3 DNA sequence: TGTGCCAGCAGCCAGGATGGCGGTACGCAGTATTTT. It specifies CASSQDGGTQYF.

This sequence joins TRBV7-2 and TRBJ1-5, with D perhaps matching TRBD1 (6 bases). CDR3 length: 14 amino acids. The V end lost 0 bases, the J end lost 12 bases, and 15 bases lay between the germline ends. Germline lookup yields CDR1 SGHTA and CDR2 FQGNSA. Written as DNA, the CDR3 is TGTGCCAGCAGCTTAGCTGCCTCTTCGGGACACCAGCATTTT. Its translation: CASSLAASSGHQHF.

V is TRBV12-3 or TRBV12-4 and J is TRBJ2-5; the D is unclear. V was pared by 6 bases and J by 7 bases, with 15 bases between. The CDR3 has 13 amino acids. CDR3 sequence: CASSPDHTPTQYF. CDR3 bases: TGTGCCAGCAGCCCGGACCACACGCCGACCCAGTACTTC.

This clonotype was counted a few times. The rearrangement links TRBV3-1 to TRBJ1-1; no reliable D call. The V end was cut by 6 bases, the J end by 3 bases, with 11 bases between. Germline assignment: CDR1 LGHDT and CDR2 YNNKEL (reference sequence). The CDR3 is made up of 13 amino acids. CDR3 loop: CASRRAGDTEAFF. In nucleotides, the CDR3 is TGTGCCAGCAGGCGGGCAGGCGACACTGAAGCTTTCTTT.

This clonotype has at least ten counts. This chain's CDR3 is CAISESTNYGYTF. CDR3 nucleotide sequence: TGTGCCATCAGTGAGTCGACTAACTATGGCTACACCTTC. V usage is TRBV10-3 and J usage is TRBJ1-2; D gene ambiguous. Germline loops: CDR1 ENHRY, CDR2 SYGVKD. The CDR3 runs 13 residues. The V end lost 0 bases, the J end lost 0 bases, and 2 bases lay between the germline ends.

The rearrangement links TRBV28 to TRBJ2-3, with 12 positions matching TRBD2. CDR3 length equals 16 residues. Germline V gene data show CDR1 as MDHEN and CDR2 as SYDVKM. V lost 5 bases to trimming and J lost 6 bases; unmatched junction nucleotides: 9. The CDR3 loop reads CASSPTSGLAGDTQYF. The CDR3 region has the DNA TGTGCCAGCAGTCCTACCTCTGGACTAGCGGGGGATACGCAGTATTTT.

Here the CDR3 DNA reads TGTGCCAGCAGCTTAAGAAACACCATCTATGGCTACACCTTC. Translated, it gives CASSLRNTIYGYTF. The rearrangement joins TRBV7-2 to TRBJ1-2, with unresolved D. Germline V gene sequence: CDR1 SGHTA, CDR2 FQGNSA. Trimming removed 2 bases at V and 4 bases at J, with 11 bases between. The CDR3 contains 14 residues.

This clonotype has just a few counts. This chain's CDR3 is CASRAPVARNEQFF. CDR3 nucleotide sequence: TGTGCCAGCCGCGCCCCGGTGGCTCGGAATGAGCAGTTCTTC. This chain connects TRBV6-5 to TRBJ2-1; D call uncertain. The CDR3 is 14 residues long. The ends were cut back, 8 bases at V and 7 bases at J, with 18 bases in the middle. The germline V gene has CDR1 MNHEY and CDR2 SVGAGI.

Only a few counts were recorded for this clonotype. The V call is TRBV7-9, the J call TRBJ2-5, with 10 positions matching TRBD2. The CDR3 sequence is 17 residues long. Germline CDR1 reads SEHNR; CDR2 reads FQNEAQ (reference sequence). Trimming took 2 bases from V and 2 from J; bases not matched to a gene: 8. Here the CDR3 DNA reads TGTGCCAGCAGCTTAACCCCGGGACTAGCGTCTCAAGAGACCCAGTACTTC. Translated, it gives CASSLTPGLASQETQYF.

This clonotype was counted ten times or more. The rearrangement links TRBV5-1 to TRBJ2-3; 7 nucleotides line up with TRBD1. J gave up 2 bases and V 2 bases, and 2 bases lay outside the gene matches. The length of the CDR3 is 14 residues. CDR1 and CDR2 from the germline V gene are SGHRS and YFSETQ. The CDR3 DNA reads TGCGCCAGCAGCTTTGACAGGGACACAGATACGCAGTATTTT. Translated: CASSFDRDTDTQYF.

Only a few counts were recorded for this clonotype. The J gene is TRBJ2-4, the V gene TRBV25-1, with TRBD2 as a possible D gene (6 bases). With the DNA end fitting TRBJ2-7 better, the J assignment may be wrong. The CDR3 runs to 14 residues. In germline, CDR1 is MGHDK, CDR2 SYGVNS. CDR3 sequence: CASSEGGFAYEQYF. In DNA form, the CDR3 reads TGTGCCAGCAGTGAGGGGGGATTCGCCTACGAGCAGTACTTC.

This clonotype was found many times. The rearrangement links TRBV4-2 to TRBJ2-1; 8 nucleotides agree with TRBD2. Germline assignment: CDR1 LGHNA and CDR2 YNFKEQ. The J segment lost 8 bases and the V segment lost 0 bases, leaving 6 bases of the junction unmatched. The length of the CDR3 is 15 residues. The CDR3 protein is CASSQDMRGEDEQFF. CDR3 sequence (DNA): TGTGCCAGCAGCCAAGATATGCGGGGGGAGGATGAGCAGTTCTTC.

CDR3 residues: CASKRGGVDTQYF. CDR3 in DNA: TGTGCCAGCAAGCGGGGGGGCGTAGATACGCAGTATTTT. The chain has TRBV27 and TRBJ2-3; 10 nucleotides agree with TRBD2. Germline V CDR1 and CDR2: MNHEY, SMNVEV (reference sequence). The CDR3 runs to 13 residues. Trimming cost V 7 bases and J 5 bases; bases outside gene matches: 3.

The V call is TRBV21-1, the J call TRBJ1-2. TRBV21-1 is termed a pseudogene. This CDR3 comprises 15 residues. The CDR3 region is CASSKLGPSDYGYTF. CDR3 sequence (DNA): TGTGCCAGCAGCAAATTAGGTCCCTCCGACTATGGCTACACCTTC.